This TCR beta chain came from a study of Graves' ophthalmopathy and Graves' hyperthyroidism. Background on the study: The stable label applied to hyperthyroidism with no ophthalmopathy within 18 months of follow-up.

Study findings and constraints: Detected in blood as well were most expanded thyroid clonotypes with frequency above 0.001.

In regard to this clonotype: Antigen: not known. Given a much more abundant clone one base away, this may be a read error.

As the template, RNA transcripts were used to amplify TCR beta CDR3 regions. Second-round multiplex PCR came after first-round RT-PCR with HTBI primers. TCRdb recomputed calls from the multiplex PCR reads with MiXCR, one row per CDR3 protein. Among around 1.1 million distinct CDR3 sequences listed, 35% to 40% were seen once. Material for sequencing was peripheral blood or thyroid tissue (not recorded which). The sequence came from an adult man with Graves' hyperthyroidism.

The CDR3 DNA is TGTGCCAGCATCGAGGGACTAGCGGGGGGCCGGGAGCAGTACTTC. Translation: CASIEGLAGGREQYF. The rearrangement links TRBV7-2 to TRBJ2-5, with 15 nucleotides matching TRBD2. Germline loops: CDR1 SGHTA, CDR2 FQGNSA. The V gene end was trimmed by 7 bases and the J gene end by 11 bases; junction bases not matched to a gene: 11. The CDR3 is made up of 15 amino acids.